This T cell receptor beta chain comes out of a study of regulatory T cells in long-lasting Graves disease. Overall study results and limits: Persistent disease showed a preference for TRBV28, TRBJ1-2 and TRBJ2-5. Lower TCR diversity characterized persistent Graves' patients relative to newly diagnosed patients.

Combining iRepertoire HTBI primers with Arm-PCR of CDR3 regions, the authors built TCR beta libraries. Original methodology: Segment identification across samples yielded around 60 TRBV and roughly 15 TRBJ segments. TCRdb recomputed calls from the multiplex PCR reads with MiXCR, one row per CDR3 protein. The V and J calls were not made by the authors but by TCRdb's processing. Of roughly 400,000 distinct CDR3 sequences listed, roughly 23% are singletons. At least ten counts were recorded for this clonotype. Its antigen is undetermined. Germline V gene lookup returns CDR1 MDHEN and CDR2 SYDVKM. There are 16 residues in the CDR3. The V and J ends lost 6 bases and 3 bases, in that order; junction bases with no gene match: 12. Stated time point: persistent/refractory GD, antithyroid drugs over 5 years with positive TRAb. Construction of the TCR library relied on RNA isolated from PBMCs.

This clonotype originated in a female donor with Graves disease. This specimen consisted of peripheral blood mononuclear cells (PBMCs), obtained when the disease was refractory, from a patient treated with antithyroid drugs. The J gene is TRBJ2-5, the V gene TRBV28, with TRBD1 matching 8 bases. The CDR3 loop is CASRLGDRLFKETQYF. Written as DNA, the CDR3 is TGTGCCAGCAGGCTAGGGGACAGGTTGTTCAAAGAGACCCAGTACTTC.